The T cell receptor beta chain under discussion was sequenced for a study of T cells in Graves' hyperthyroidism and ophthalmopathy. This clonotype was counted a few times. The junction does not match germline at one end; this may be a read error. Using RNA transcripts as the source, TCR beta CDR3 regions were amplified. HTBI primers were employed in a first-round RT-PCR of the TCR CDR3. In TCRdb, the multiplex PCR reads were re-called with MiXCR into one record per CDR3 protein. The profile shows fewer than 500,000 distinct CDR3 sequences, less than 15% of them singletons. The clonotype was recovered from a man under 40 with Graves' hyperthyroidism that later progressed to Graves' ophthalmopathy. Source material: blood.

This chain's CDR3 is CTSSQDGAGPTGELFF. CDR3 nucleotide sequence: TGTACCAGCAGCCAAGATGGGGCGGGACCCACCGGGGAGCTGTTTTTT. V and J are TRBV3-1 and TRBJ2-2; D may be TRBD2 (6 bases). The CDR3 consists of 16 residues. In germline, CDR1 is LGHDT, CDR2 YNNKEL (reference sequence). The whole variable domain, filled in from reference TRBV3-1 and TRBJ2-2, reads DTAVSQTPKYLVTQMGNDKSIKCEQNLGHDTMYWYKQDSKKFLKIMFSYNNKELIINETVPNRFSPKSPDKAHLNLHINSLELGDSAVYFCTSSQDGAGPTGELFFGEGSRLTVL.